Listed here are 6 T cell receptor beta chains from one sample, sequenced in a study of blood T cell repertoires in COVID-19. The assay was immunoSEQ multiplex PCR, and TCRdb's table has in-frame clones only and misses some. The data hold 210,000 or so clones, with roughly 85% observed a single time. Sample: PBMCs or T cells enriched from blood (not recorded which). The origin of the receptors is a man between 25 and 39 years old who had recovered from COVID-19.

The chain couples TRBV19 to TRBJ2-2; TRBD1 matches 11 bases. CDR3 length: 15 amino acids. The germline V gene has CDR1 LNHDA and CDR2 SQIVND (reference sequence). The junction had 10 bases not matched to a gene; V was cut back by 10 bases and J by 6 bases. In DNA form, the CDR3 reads TGTGCCATTCCCAGGACAGGGGGCAAAGCCGGGGAGCTGTTTTTT. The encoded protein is CAIPRTGGKAGELFF. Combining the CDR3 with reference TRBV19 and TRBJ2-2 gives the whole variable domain DGGITQSPKYLFRKEGQNVTLSCEQNLNHDAMYWYRQDPGQGLRLIYYSQIVNDFQKGDIAEGYSVSREKKESFPLTVTSAQKNPTAFYLCAIPRTGGKAGELFFGEGSRLTVL.

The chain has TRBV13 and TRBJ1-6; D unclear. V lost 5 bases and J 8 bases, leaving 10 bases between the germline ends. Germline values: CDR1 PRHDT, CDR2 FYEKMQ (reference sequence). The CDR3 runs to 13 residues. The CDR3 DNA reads TGTGCCAGCAGCCCCGGGAGGGATTCACCCCTCCACTTT. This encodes CASSPGRDSPLHF.

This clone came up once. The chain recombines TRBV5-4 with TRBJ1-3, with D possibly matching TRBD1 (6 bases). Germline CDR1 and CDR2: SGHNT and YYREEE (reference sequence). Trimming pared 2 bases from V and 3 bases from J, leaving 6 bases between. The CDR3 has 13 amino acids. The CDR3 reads CASSFRGGNTIYF. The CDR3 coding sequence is TGTGCCAGCAGCTTCAGGGGTGGAAACACCATATATTTT. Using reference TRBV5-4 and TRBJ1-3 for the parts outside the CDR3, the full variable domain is ETGVTQSPTHLIKTRGQQVTLRCSSQSGHNTVSWYQQALGQGPQFIFQYYREEENGRGNFPPRFSGLQFPNYSSELNVNALELDDSALYLCASSFRGGNTIYFGEGSWLTVV.

The CDR3 spells CASQGDFGNIQYF. The CDR3 DNA sequence: TGTGCCAGTCAAGGGGACTTTGGAAACATTCAGTACTTC. The chain links TRBV5-4 to TRBJ2-4; D is perhaps TRBD2 (6 bases). Germline V gene data show CDR1 as SGHNT and CDR2 as YYREEE (reference sequence). Trimming removed 8 bases from V and 6 bases from J, with 15 bases in between. The CDR3 contains 13 residues.

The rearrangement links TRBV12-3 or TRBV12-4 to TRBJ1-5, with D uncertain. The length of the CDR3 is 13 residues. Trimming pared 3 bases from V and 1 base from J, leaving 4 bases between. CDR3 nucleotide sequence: TGTGCCAGCAGTTTTTCAAGCAATCAGCCCCAGCATTTT. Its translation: CASSFSSNQPQHF.

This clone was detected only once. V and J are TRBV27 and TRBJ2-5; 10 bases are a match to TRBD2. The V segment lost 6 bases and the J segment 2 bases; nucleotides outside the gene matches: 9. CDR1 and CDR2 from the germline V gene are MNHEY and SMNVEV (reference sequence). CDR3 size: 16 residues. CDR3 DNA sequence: TGTGCCAGCAGCCCCCTAGGAGCGGGGGGGCAAGAGACCCAGTACTTC. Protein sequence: CASSPLGAGGQETQYF.